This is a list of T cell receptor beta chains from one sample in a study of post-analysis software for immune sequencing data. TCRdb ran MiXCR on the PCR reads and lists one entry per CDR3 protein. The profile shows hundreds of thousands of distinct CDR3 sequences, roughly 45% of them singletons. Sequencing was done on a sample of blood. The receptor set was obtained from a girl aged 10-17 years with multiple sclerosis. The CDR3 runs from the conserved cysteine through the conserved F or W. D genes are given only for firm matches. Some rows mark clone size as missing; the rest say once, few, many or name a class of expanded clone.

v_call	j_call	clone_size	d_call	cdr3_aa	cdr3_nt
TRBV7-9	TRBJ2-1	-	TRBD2	CASSLVRTSGVYNEQFF	TGTGCCAGCAGCTTAGTCCGGACTAGCGGAGTTTACAATGAGCAGTTCTTC
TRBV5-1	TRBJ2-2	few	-	CASSLQHLDTGELFF	TGCGCCAGCAGCTTACAGCACCTGGACACCGGGGAGCTGTTTTTT
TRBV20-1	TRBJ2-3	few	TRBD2	CSARRGTSGSRTDTQYF	TGCAGTGCTAGGAGGGGGACTAGCGGGTCCCGCACAGATACGCAGTATTTT
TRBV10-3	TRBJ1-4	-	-	CAISEEGAVNEKLFF	TGTGCCATCAGTGAGGAAGGGGCGGTTAATGAAAAACTGTTTTTT
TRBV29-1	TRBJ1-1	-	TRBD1	CSVEGGGQGGYTEAFF	TGCAGCGTTGAAGGAGGGGGCCAGGGAGGATACACTGAAGCTTTCTTT
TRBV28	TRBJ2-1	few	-	CASSPGGSYNEQFF	TGTGCCAGCAGTCCCGGAGGCTCCTACAATGAGCAGTTCTTC
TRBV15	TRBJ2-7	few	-	CATSRGAISSYEQYF	TGTGCCACCAGCAGAGGAGCGATCAGCTCCTACGAGCAGTACTTC
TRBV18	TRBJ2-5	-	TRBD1	CASSPGTEKETQYF	TGTGCCAGCTCACCTGGGACAGAGAAAGAGACCCAGTACTTC
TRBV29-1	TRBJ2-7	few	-	CSVAVTGSTYEQYF	TGCAGCGTTGCGGTGACAGGTTCAACCTACGAGCAGTACTTC
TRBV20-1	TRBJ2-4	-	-	CSWKLSYERYF	TGCAGTTGGAAATTGTCGTACGAGCGGTACTTC
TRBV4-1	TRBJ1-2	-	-	CASSQDGQGGSEFPGYTF	TGCGCCAGCAGCCAAGATGGCCAGGGAGGATCGGAGTTCCCTGGCTACACCTTC
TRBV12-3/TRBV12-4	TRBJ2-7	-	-	CASSFGHRYEQYF	TGTGCCAGCAGTTTTGGTCACCGCTACGAGCAGTACTTC
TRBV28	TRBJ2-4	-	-	CASSLTNPLESGQYF	TGTGCCAGCAGTTTGACAAACCCTTTAGAATCGGGGCAGTACTTC
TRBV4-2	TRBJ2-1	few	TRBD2	CASSQEGVAGGNEQFF	TGTGCCAGCAGCCAAGAAGGGGTGGCGGGAGGGAATGAGCAGTTCTTC
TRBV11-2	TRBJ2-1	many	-	CASSPGLYNEQFF	TGTGCCAGCAGCCCGGGACTTTACAATGAGCAGTTCTTC
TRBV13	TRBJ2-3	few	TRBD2	CASSLPGLASDTQYF	TGTGCCAGCAGCTTGCCGGGACTAGCGTCAGATACGCAGTATTTT
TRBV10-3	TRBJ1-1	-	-	CATRRENTEAFF	TGTGCCACTAGACGGGAGAACACTGAAGCTTTCTTT
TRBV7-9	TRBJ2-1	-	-	CASSLGQSPYNEQFF	TGTGCCAGCAGCTTGGGGCAGAGTCCGTACAATGAGCAGTTCTTC
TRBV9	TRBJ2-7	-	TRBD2	CASSVGGSGGYEQYF	TGTGCCAGCAGCGTAGGGGGTAGCGGGGGCTACGAGCAGTACTTC
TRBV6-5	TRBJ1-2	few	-	CASSYSTGNYGYTF	TGTGCCAGCAGTTACTCTACAGGCAACTATGGCTACACCTTC
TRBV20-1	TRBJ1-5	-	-	CSARSASSNQPQHF	TGCAGTGCGAGAAGTGCCAGCAGTAATCAGCCCCAGCATTTT
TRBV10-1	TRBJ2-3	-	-	CASSVSAPEDTQYF	TGCGCCAGCAGTGTATCGGCCCCTGAAGATACGCAGTATTTT
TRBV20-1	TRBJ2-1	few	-	CSARDLSGSQSEQFF	TGCAGTGCTAGAGACCTCTCGGGAAGTCAGAGTGAGCAGTTCTTC
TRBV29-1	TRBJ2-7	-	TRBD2	CSATSGSKAYEQYF	TGCAGCGCGACTAGCGGTAGCAAAGCCTACGAGCAGTACTTC
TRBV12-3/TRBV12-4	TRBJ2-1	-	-	CASGGPNEQFF	TGTGCCAGCGGAGGCCCCAATGAGCAGTTCTTC
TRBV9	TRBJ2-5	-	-	CASSANEYQETQYF	TGTGCCAGCAGCGCCAATGAGTACCAAGAGACCCAGTACTTC
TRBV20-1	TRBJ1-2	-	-	CSAREGRGYTF	TGCAGTGCTAGAGAGGGGAGAGGCTACACCTTC
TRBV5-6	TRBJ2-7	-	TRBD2	CASSQALGLAGSYGQYF	TGTGCCAGCAGCCAAGCCTTGGGACTAGCGGGCTCCTACGGGCAGTACTTC
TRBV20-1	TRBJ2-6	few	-	CSAPYQTGANVLTF	TGCAGTGCTCCATACCAGACTGGGGCCAACGTCCTGACTTTC
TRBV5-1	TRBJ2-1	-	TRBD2	CASSLELAGEQFF	TGCGCCAGCAGCTTGGAACTAGCGGGTGAGCAGTTCTTC
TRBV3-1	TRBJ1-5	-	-	CASSRTKDQPQHF	TGTGCCAGCAGCCGGACAAAAGATCAGCCCCAGCATTTT
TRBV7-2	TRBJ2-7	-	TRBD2	CASSIRTSGTYEQYF	TGTGCCAGCAGCATAAGGACTAGCGGGACCTACGAGCAGTACTTC
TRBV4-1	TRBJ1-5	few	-	CASSQERQYSNQPQHF	TGCGCCAGCAGCCAAGAAAGACAGTATAGCAATCAGCCCCAGCATTTT
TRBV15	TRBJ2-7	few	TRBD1	CATSREVGQGYEQYF	TGTGCCACCAGCAGAGAAGTCGGACAGGGCTACGAGCAGTACTTC
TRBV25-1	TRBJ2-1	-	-	CASSEGVDKKTQFF	TGTGCCAGCAGTGAAGGGGTCGACAAAAAGACCCAGTTCTTC
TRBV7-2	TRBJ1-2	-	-	CASRSIEGGQGGYTF	TGTGCCAGCAGGAGTATAGAGGGGGGTCAAGGCGGCTACACCTTC
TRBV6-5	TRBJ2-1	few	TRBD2	CASSYSAGGRAQEQFF	TGTGCCAGCAGTTACTCGGCCGGGGGGAGGGCACAAGAGCAGTTCTTC
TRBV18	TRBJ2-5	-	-	CASSAVKVETQYF	TGTGCCAGCTCAGCAGTTAAAGTGGAGACCCAGTACTTC
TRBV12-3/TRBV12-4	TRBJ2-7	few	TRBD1	CASTIGQGPYEQYF	TGTGCCAGCACTATCGGACAGGGCCCCTACGAGCAGTACTTC
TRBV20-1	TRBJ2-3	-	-	CSAREGGYQDTQYF	TGCAGTGCTAGAGAGGGGGGTTATCAAGATACGCAGTATTTT